This T cell receptor beta chain is from a study of response to subunit inactivated influenza vaccine. Germline assignment: CDR1 MDHEN and CDR2 SYDVKM. CDR3 length equals 15 residues. The V gene end was trimmed by 6 bases and the J gene end by 0 bases; junction bases not matched to a gene: 6. TCRdb reprocessed the RT-PCR reads via MiXCR and lists one record per CDR3 protein. Altogether hundreds of thousands of distinct CDR3 sequences are present, roughly 14% being singletons, with the ten largest covering around a tenth. This clonotype appeared a few times. The source is a man in his fifties or sixties who received an inactivated influenza vaccine. This sequence joins TRBV28 and TRBJ1-2, with TRBD1 identical over 8 bases. Sequenced material: PBMCs from blood, taken 11 to 12 days after vaccination. The CDR3, as DNA: TGTGCCAGCAGCCCAGGACAGGGAACTAACTATGGCTACACCTTC. This translates into CASSPGQGTNYGYTF.